This record covers a single T cell receptor beta chain. The antigen is not known. The sample originates from a study of cytomegalovirus exposure and HLA in healthy donors. Trimming cost V 8 bases and J 4 bases, with 17 bases left between them. This CDR3 contains 14 residues. Per germline, CDR1 SEHNR and CDR2 FQNEAQ (reference sequence). Points from the study as a whole: The dataset shows that most TCR sequences were rare, while some public TCRs occurred in many donors. Under in vitro conditions, a few CMV-associated chains were confirmed as specific for CMV antigens.

Sequencing used immunoSEQ multiplex PCR; TCRdb keeps in-frame clones, though not all of them. The sample shows 300,000 to 450,000 clones, 70% to 90% of them seen only once. The sample consisted of PBMCs. The gene calls are TRBV7-9 and TRBJ1-1; D gene ambiguous. The source of this sequence is a young woman in good health and CMV-seronegative. CDR3 in amino acids: CASYGVLTGTEAFF. DNA for the CDR3: TGTGCCAGCTACGGTGTCCTGACGGGCACTGAAGCTTTCTTT.